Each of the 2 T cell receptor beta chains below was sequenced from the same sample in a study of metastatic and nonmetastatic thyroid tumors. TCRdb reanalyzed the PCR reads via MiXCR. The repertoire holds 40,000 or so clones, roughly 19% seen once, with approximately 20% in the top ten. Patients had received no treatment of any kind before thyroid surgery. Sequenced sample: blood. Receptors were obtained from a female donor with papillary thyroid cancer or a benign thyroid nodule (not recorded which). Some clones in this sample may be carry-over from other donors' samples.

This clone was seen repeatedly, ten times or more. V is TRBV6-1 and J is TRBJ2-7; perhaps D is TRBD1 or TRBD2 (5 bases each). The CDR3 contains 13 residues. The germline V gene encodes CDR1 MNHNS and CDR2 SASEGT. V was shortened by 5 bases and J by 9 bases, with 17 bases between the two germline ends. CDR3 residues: CASSFTGPSRQYF. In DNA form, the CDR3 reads TGTGCCAGCAGTTTCACGGGGCCTTCGAGGCAGTACTTC.

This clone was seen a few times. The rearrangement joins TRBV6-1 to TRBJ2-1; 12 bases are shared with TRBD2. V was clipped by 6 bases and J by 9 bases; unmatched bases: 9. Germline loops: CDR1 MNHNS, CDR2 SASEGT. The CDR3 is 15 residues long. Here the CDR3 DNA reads TGTGCCAGCAGCCGACTAGCGGGAGCGCCCCGTGAGCAGTTCTTC. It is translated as CASSRLAGAPREQFF.